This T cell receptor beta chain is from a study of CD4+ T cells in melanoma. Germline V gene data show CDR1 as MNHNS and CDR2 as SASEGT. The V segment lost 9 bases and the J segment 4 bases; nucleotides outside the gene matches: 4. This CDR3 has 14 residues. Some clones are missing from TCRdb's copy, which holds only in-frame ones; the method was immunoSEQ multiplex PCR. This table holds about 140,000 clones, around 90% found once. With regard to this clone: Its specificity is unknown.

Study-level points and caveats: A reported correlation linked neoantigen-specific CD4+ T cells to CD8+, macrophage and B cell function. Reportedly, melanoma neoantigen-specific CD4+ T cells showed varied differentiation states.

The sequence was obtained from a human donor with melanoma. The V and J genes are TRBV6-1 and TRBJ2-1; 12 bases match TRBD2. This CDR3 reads CASRTSGGYNEQFF. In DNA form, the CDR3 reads TGTGCCAGTCGAACTAGCGGGGGGTACAATGAGCAGTTCTTC.